The T cell receptor (beta chain) described here comes from a study of CD8 T cells in ankylosing spondylitis. In its sample, this clonotype was seen a few times. One entry per CDR3 protein, called by TCRdb with MiXCR from the 5' RACE reads. In the table there are nearly 350,000 distinct CDR3 sequences, 14% to 15% of which are singletons. Germline V gives CDR1 SGHRS, CDR2 YFSETQ. The CDR3 is made up of 13 amino acids. After removal of 4 bases from V and 5 bases from J, the junction contained 5 bases not matched to a gene. Sequencing was carried out using blood, either unsorted or a sorted T cell fraction (not recorded which). V is TRBV5-1 and J is TRBJ1-1; TRBD1 aligns across 7 bases. The receptor comes from a male donor with ankylosing spondylitis or in good health (not recorded which). As DNA, the CDR3 is TGCGCCAGCAGCGGACAGGCGAGTACTGAAGCTTTCTTT. Translating gives CASSGQASTEAFF.